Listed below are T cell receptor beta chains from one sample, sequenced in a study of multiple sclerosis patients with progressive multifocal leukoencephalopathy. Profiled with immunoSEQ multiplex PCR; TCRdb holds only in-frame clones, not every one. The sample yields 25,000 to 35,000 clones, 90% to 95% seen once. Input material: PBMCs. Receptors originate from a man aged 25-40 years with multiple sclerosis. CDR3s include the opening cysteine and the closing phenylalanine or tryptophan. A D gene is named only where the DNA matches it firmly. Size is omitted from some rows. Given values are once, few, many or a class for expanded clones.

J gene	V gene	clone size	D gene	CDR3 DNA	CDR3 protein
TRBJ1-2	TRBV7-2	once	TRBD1	TGTGCCAGCAGCGTCCGGGACAGAGATAACTATGGCTACACCTTC	CASSVRDRDNYGYTF
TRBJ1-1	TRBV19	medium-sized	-	TGTGCCAGTAGTTCTCCGGACATTTTGAACACTGAAGCTTTCTTT	CASSSPDILNTEAFF
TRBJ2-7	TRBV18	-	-	TGTGCCAGCTCACTCGTAGGGACATCCTACGAGCAGTACTTC	CASSLVGTSYEQYF
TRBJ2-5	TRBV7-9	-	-	TGTGCCAGCAGCGCTACAAGCCAAGAGACCCAGTACTTC	CASSATSQETQYF
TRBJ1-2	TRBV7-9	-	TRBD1	TGTGCCAGCAGCAATTCCAGGACAGGGCCCGGGACCACCTTC	CASSNSRTGPGTTF
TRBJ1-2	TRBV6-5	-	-	TGTGCCAGCAGGCTAGACAGTAACTATGGCTACACCTTC	CASRLDSNYGYTF
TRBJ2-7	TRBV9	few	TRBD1	TGTGCCAGCAGCCCGGGACAGGGTTACGAGCAGTACTTC	CASSPGQGYEQYF
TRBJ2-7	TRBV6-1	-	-	TGTGCCAGCACAACTAGTGGTTGGGGCGAGCAGTACTTC	CASTTSGWGEQYF
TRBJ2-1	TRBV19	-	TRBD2	TGTGCCAGTAGTATTCGGACTAGCGGGAAGTACAATGAGCAGTTCTTC	CASSIRTSGKYNEQFF
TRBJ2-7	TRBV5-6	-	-	TGTGCCAGCAGCTTAAGGGGGTTCTCCTACGAGCAGTACTTC	CASSLRGFSYEQYF
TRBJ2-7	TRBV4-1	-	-	TGCGCCAGCAGCCAATTCGCCCTACCCCGGTACGAGCAGTACTTC	CASSQFALPRYEQYF
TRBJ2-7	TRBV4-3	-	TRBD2	TGCGCCAGCAGCCAAGATTGGCGAGCGGGAGCGCTCTTTCCCTACGAGCAGTACTTC	CASSQDWRAGALFPYEQYF
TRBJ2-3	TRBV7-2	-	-	TGTGCCAGCAGCTGGCGTCCCGGCGGGCGAAGCACAGATACGCAGTATTTT	CASSWRPGGRSTDTQYF
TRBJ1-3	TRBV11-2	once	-	TGTGCCAGCAGCCCCAGAAGGAATTCGGCGGGAAACACCATATATTTT	CASSPRRNSAGNTIYF
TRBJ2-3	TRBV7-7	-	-	TGTGCTAGCAGCTTACGGACTGGTACCTTTGATACGCAGTATTTT	CASSLRTGTFDTQYF
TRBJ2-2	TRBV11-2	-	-	TGTGCCAGCAGCCGCATGATCCGGGGTTCAAACACCGGGGAGCTGTTTTTT	CASSRMIRGSNTGELFF
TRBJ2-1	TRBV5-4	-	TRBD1	TGTGCCAGCAGCACCGACAGGGGGCGTTACAATGAGCAGTTCTTC	CASSTDRGRYNEQFF
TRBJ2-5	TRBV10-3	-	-	TGTGCCATCAGTGAGGGGTGGTCAGTCCAAGAGACCCAGTACTTC	CAISEGWSVQETQYF
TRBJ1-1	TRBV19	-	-	TGTGCCAGTAGCTCAACGAGAAAGAACACTGAAGCTTTCTTT	CASSSTRKNTEAFF
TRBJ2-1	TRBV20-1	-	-	TGCAGTGCCGTCCCCCTCGGTGAGCAGTTCTTC	CSAVPLGEQFF
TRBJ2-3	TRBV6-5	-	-	TGTGCCGGCAGGGACGGGCATACGCAGTATTTT	CAGRDGHTQYF
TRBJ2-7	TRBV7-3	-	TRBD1	TGTGCCAGCAGCGAGGGGACAGGGGCATCCTACGAGCAGTACTTC	CASSEGTGASYEQYF
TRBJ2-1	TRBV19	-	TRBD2	TGTGCCACCCAGCGGGAGGGCACGAATGAGCAGTTCTTC	CATQREGTNEQFF